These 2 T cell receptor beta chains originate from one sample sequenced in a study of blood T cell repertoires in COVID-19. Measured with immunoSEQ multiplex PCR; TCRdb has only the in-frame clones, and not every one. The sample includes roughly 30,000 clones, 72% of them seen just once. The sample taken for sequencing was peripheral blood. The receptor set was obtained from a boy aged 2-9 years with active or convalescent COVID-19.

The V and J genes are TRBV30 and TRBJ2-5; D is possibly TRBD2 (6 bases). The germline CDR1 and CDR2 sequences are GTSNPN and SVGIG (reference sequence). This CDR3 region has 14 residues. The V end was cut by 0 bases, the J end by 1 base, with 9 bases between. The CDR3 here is CAWSVWDFQETQYF. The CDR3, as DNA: TGTGCCTGGAGTGTGTGGGACTTCCAAGAGACCCAGTACTTC.

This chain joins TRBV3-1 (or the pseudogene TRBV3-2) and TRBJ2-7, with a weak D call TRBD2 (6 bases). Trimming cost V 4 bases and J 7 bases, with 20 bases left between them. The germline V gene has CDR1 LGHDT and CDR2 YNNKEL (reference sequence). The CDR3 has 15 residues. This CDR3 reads CASSLKGAGPREQYF. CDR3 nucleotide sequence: TGTGCCAGCAGCCTTAAGGGTGCGGGGCCAAGGGAGCAGTACTTC.